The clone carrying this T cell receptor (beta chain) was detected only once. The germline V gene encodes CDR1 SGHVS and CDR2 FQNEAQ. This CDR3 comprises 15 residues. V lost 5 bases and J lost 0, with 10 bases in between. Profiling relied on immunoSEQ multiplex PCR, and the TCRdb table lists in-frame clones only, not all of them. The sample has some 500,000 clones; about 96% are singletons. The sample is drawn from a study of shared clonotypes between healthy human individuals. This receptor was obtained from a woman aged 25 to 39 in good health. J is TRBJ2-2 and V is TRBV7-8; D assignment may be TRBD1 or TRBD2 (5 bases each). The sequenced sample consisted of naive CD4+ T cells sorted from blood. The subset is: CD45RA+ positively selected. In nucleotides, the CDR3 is TGTGCCAGCAGCCCCGGGACCACGAACACCGGGGAGCTGTTTTTT. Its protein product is CASSPGTTNTGELFF.